The T cell receptor beta chain under discussion was sequenced for a study of blood T cell repertoires in COVID-19. Profiling relied on immunoSEQ multiplex PCR, and the TCRdb table lists in-frame clones only, not all of them. The sample contains about 27,000 clones, 82% of which appear only once. CDR1 is ENHRY, CDR2 SYGVKD, per germline. Trimming left V 0 bases short and J 7 bases short, with 6 bases between. This CDR3 is built from 12 residues. This chain uses TRBV10-3 with TRBJ1-2, with D hard to call. This TCR came from a man older than 75 with active or convalescent COVID-19. Source material: peripheral blood. The CDR3 here is CAISESGGGYTF. In nucleotides, the CDR3 is TGTGCCATCAGTGAGTCAGGCGGTGGCTACACCTTC.